These 10 T cell receptor beta chains originate from one sample sequenced in a study of T cell responses to AZD1222 COVID-19 vaccine. Clones were read by immunoSEQ multiplex PCR, and TCRdb kept only the in-frame ones, dropping some. The sample shows roughly 98,000 clones, 88% of them seen only once. The sample in question was peripheral blood, obtained 28 days after the second AZD1222 dose. These receptors were obtained from an adult who received the AZD1222 COVID-19 vaccine.

The chain links TRBV11-2 to TRBJ2-5, with 15 bases matching TRBD2. CDR3 length: 19 amino acids. The trim removed 5 bases at V and 0 bases at J, leaving 10 bases unmatched. The germline gives CDR1 SGHAT, CDR2 FQNNGV. The CDR3 bases are TGTGCCAGCAGCATCCTCGGACTAGCGGGAGGGCCGTACCAAGAGACCCAGTACTTC. Protein sequence: CASSILGLAGGPYQETQYF.

J is TRBJ2-1 and V is TRBV5-6; 8 bases line up with TRBD2. The CDR3 contains 15 residues. From germline, CDR1 is SGHDT and CDR2 YYEEEE. The J segment lost 8 bases and the V segment lost 0 bases, leaving 7 bases of the junction unmatched. CDR3 residues: CASSLGTGGPYEQFF. CDR3 nucleotide sequence: TGTGCCAGCAGCTTGGGGACGGGAGGGCCGTATGAGCAGTTCTTC.

V gene TRBV6-5 combines with J gene TRBJ1-5; 7 bases are a match to TRBD1. The CDR3 contains 15 residues. V dropped 5 bases and J dropped 4; count of bases not matched to a gene: 8. Germline loops: CDR1 MNHEY, CDR2 SVGAGI. CDR3 in amino acids: CASSPDRETNQPQHF. In DNA, the CDR3 is TGTGCCAGCAGTCCCGACAGGGAGACAAATCAGCCCCAGCATTTT.

The V and J genes are TRBV3-1 (or the pseudogene TRBV3-2) and TRBJ2-3; D is uncertain. V was trimmed by 3 bases and J by 2 bases, leaving 6 bases between them. The germline V gene has CDR1 LGHDT and CDR2 YNNKEL (reference sequence). This CDR3 has 13 amino acids. In nucleotides, the CDR3 is TGTGCCAGCAGCCAGTCAGTCACAGATACGCAGTATTTT. This encodes CASSQSVTDTQYF.

The chain employs TRBV10-3 and TRBJ2-7; 9 bases fit TRBD2. CDR3 length: 14 residues. Losses at the gene ends were 2 bases for V and 6 bases for J; bases not matched to a gene: 5. CDR1 is ENHRY, CDR2 SYGVKD, per germline. CDR3 in DNA: TGTGCCATCAGTGAGGCTAGCGGGATCGCCGAGCAGTACTTC. Protein: CAISEASGIAEQYF.

The J gene is TRBJ1-2, the V gene TRBV15, with 11 bases identical to TRBD1. J gave up 6 bases and V 2 bases, and 5 bases lay outside the gene matches. The CDR3 length is 15 residues. Germline lookup yields CDR1 LNHNV and CDR2 YYDKDF (reference sequence). This CDR3 is CATSRPRTGGNGYTF. The CDR3 DNA is TGTGCCACCAGCAGACCCCGGACAGGGGGCAATGGCTACACCTTC.

The chain joins TRBV28 to TRBJ2-2; 8 bases map to TRBD1. V shed 3 bases and J 3 bases; nucleotides not matched to a gene: 3. The CDR3 is 15 residues long. In germline, CDR1 is MDHEN, CDR2 SYDVKM. DNA for the CDR3: TGTGCCAGCAGTTTCGGACAGGGATACACCGGGGAGCTGTTTTTT. Protein: CASSFGQGYTGELFF.

The J gene is TRBJ2-2, the V gene TRBV27; D perhaps matches TRBD2 (5 bases). Trimming took 4 bases from V and 7 from J, leaving 10 bases between them. CDR1 is MNHEY and CDR2 is SMNVEV in the germline V gene (reference sequence). This CDR3 comprises 13 residues. CDR3 in DNA: TGTGCCAGCAGTTGGGCACTAGGCGGGGAGCTGTTTTTT. Amino acids: CASSWALGGELFF.

The chain recombines TRBV15 with TRBJ2-7; D remains unclear. CDR1 and CDR2 (germline): LNHNV, YYDKDF (reference sequence). This CDR3 region has 16 residues. Trimming took off 3 bases at V and 2 bases at J, with 17 bases between the two ends. Written as DNA, the CDR3 is TGTGCCACCAGCAGGGACCTTAGCCTACCCGCCTACGAGCAGTACTTC. Translation gives CATSRDLSLPAYEQYF.

The genes are TRBV7-9 and TRBJ2-1; 7 nucleotides match TRBD1. The CDR3 totals 15 residues. Germline loops: CDR1 SEHNR, CDR2 FQNEAQ (reference sequence). Trimming removed 5 bases from V and 1 base from J; junction bases left unmatched: 5. CDR3 loop: CASSLDRESYNEQFF. CDR3 bases: TGTGCCAGCAGCCTTGACAGGGAATCCTACAATGAGCAGTTCTTC.